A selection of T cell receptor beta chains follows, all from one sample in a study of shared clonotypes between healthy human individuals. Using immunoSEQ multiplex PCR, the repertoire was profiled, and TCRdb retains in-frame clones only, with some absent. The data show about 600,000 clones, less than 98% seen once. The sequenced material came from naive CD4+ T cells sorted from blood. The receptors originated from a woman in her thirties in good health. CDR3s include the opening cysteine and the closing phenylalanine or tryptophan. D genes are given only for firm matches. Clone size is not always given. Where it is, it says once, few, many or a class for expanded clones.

CASNPRGFTEAFF,TGTGCCAGTAACCCGAGGGGCTTCACTGAAGCTTTCTTT,.,TRBJ1-1,.,TRBV19
CASSFTGFNEQYF,TGTGCCAGCAGTTTTACGGGGTTCAACGAGCAGTACTTC,.,TRBJ2-7,.,TRBV11-3
CASSRALGAYEQYF,TGTGCCAGCAGCCGGGCCTTAGGCGCCTACGAGCAGTACTTC,.,TRBJ2-7,.,TRBV14
CASSATGQVGEQFF,TGTGCCAGCAGCGCCACAGGACAGGTTGGTGAGCAGTTCTTC,.,TRBJ2-1,TRBD1,TRBV7-7
CAIRETGTANTEAFF,TGTGCCATCAGAGAAACCGGGACGGCGAACACTGAAGCTTTCTTT,.,TRBJ1-1,.,TRBV10-3
CASNPATGSQPQHF,TGTGCCAGCAATCCGGCCACAGGGAGTCAGCCCCAGCATTTT,.,TRBJ1-5,.,TRBV2
CASCWVPNTGELFF,TGTGCCAGTTGTTGGGTTCCGAACACCGGGGAGCTGTTTTTT,.,TRBJ2-2,.,TRBV19
CASSLGAGQGGGAFF,TGCGCCAGCAGCTTGGGCGCGGGACAGGGTGGGGGAGCTTTCTTT,.,TRBJ1-1,TRBD1,TRBV5-1
CASRLGLADEQFF,TGTGCCAGCAGACTGGGGCTAGCCGATGAGCAGTTCTTC,.,TRBJ2-1,.,TRBV7-8
CASSLTTVTDTQYF,TGCGCCAGCAGCTTGACGACAGTCACAGATACGCAGTATTTT,.,TRBJ2-3,.,TRBV5-1
CASSNGYGYTF,TGTGCCAGCTCAAACGGGTATGGCTACACCTTC,.,TRBJ1-2,.,TRBV14
CSVHQRLTGDTQYF,TGCAGCGTTCATCAGCGACTAACAGGGGATACGCAGTATTTT,.,TRBJ2-3,.,TRBV29-1
CASSLTLNTEAFF,TGCGCCAGCAGCTTGACACTAAACACTGAAGCTTTCTTT,.,TRBJ1-1,.,TRBV5-1
CASRLSTISYEQYF,TGCGCCAGCAGACTAAGTACGATCTCCTACGAGCAGTACTTC,.,TRBJ2-7,.,TRBV10-1
CASSEVAGSSYEQYF,TGCGCCAGCAGTGAGGTTGCAGGGAGTTCCTACGAGCAGTACTTC,.,TRBJ2-7,.,TRBV10-1
CASSTSWTGPGYGYTF,TGCGCCAGCAGTACATCGTGGACAGGTCCTGGGTATGGCTACACCTTC,.,TRBJ1-2,TRBD1,TRBV5-1
CASSLGENEQFF,TGCGCCAGCAGCTTGGGTGAAAATGAGCAGTTCTTC,.,TRBJ2-1,.,TRBV5-1
CASSLPEADYSNQPQHF,TGTGCCAGCAGTTTGCCCGAGGCAGACTATAGCAATCAGCCCCAGCATTTT,.,TRBJ1-5,.,TRBV28
CAISGLAGGNEQFF,TGTGCCATCAGTGGACTAGCGGGAGGTAATGAGCAGTTCTTC,.,TRBJ2-1,TRBD2,TRBV10-3
CASSLLGQVTPLGYTF,TGTGCCAGCAGTTTATTGGGACAGGTGACTCCCCTTGGCTACACCTTC,once,TRBJ1-2,TRBD1,TRBV27